This TCR beta chain was obtained from a study of a mutant IDH1 vaccine in newly diagnosed glioma. About this clone: Its matching antigen is unknown.

TCRdb's table, derived via immunoSEQ multiplex PCR, lists solely in-frame clones and lacks some. The sample includes approximately 61,000 clones, roughly 80% of them seen just once. V was clipped by 5 bases and J by 5 bases, with 13 bases between them. Looked up from germline, CDR1 is PRHDT and CDR2 is FYEKMQ (reference sequence). The CDR3 runs to 14 residues. Time point noted: week 35, safety follow-up. A single vaccine dose contained 300 ug of mutant IDH1 20-mer peptide, and topical imiquimod was used with it. This sequence was found in a man aged 40-49 years with glioma. This sequence joins TRBV13 and TRBJ2-4; unclear D gene. The source material was PBMCs, sampled from a glioma patient whose treatment included an IDH1 peptide vaccine. CDR3 in DNA: TGTGCCAGCAGCCCCCGCTACGAGCAAAACATTCAGTACTTC. Amino acids: CASSPRYEQNIQYF. The whole variable domain, filled in from reference TRBV13 and TRBJ2-4, reads AAGVIQSPRHLIKEKRETATLKCYPIPRHDTVYWYQQGPGQDPQFLISFYEKMQSDKGSIPDRFSAQQFSDYHSELNMSSLELGDSALYFCASSPRYEQNIQYFGAGTRLSVL.